The entry below gives a single TCR beta chain sequence along with its context. The sample is drawn from a study of technical replicates of blood from several donors. The germline CDR1 and CDR2 sequences are MNHEY and SVGAGI. V shed 4 bases and J 4 bases; nucleotides not matched to a gene: 12. This CDR3 has 16 residues. Sequenced by immunoSEQ multiplex PCR; TCRdb stores in-frame clones only, minus some. The sample yields about 56,000 clones, just under 95% seen once. This TCR came from a human donor in good health. Some clones in this sample may be carry-over from other donors' samples. The rearrangement links TRBV6-5 to TRBJ2-7; 8 bases map to TRBD1. The specimen was PBMCs. This chain's CDR3 is CASSFLQGTGGYEQYF. In nucleotides, the CDR3 is TGTGCCAGCAGTTTTCTACAAGGGACAGGTGGATACGAGCAGTACTTC.